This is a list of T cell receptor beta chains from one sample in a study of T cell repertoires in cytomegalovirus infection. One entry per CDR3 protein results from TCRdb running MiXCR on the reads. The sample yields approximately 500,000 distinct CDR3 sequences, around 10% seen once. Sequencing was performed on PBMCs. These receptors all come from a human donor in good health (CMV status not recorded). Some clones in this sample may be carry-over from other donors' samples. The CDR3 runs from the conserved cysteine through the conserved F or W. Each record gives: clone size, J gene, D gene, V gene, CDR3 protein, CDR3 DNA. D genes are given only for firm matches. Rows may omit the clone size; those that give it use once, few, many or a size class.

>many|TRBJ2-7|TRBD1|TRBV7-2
CASSSRGRGGNEQYF
TGTGCCAGCAGCTCAAGAGGGAGAGGGGGCAACGAGCAGTACTTC
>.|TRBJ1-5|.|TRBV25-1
CASSEFDGFNHRSNQPQHF
TGTGCCAGCAGTGAATTTGACGGGTTTAACCATCGGAGCAATCAGCCCCAGCATTTT
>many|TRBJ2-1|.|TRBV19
CASSTSKLTSYNEQFF
TGTGCCAGTAGTACAAGCAAGCTTACCTCCTACAATGAGCAGTTCTTC
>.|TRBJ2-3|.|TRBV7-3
CASSLDSGPKPDTQYF
TGTGCCAGCAGCTTAGATTCTGGCCCCAAGCCAGATACGCAGTATTTT
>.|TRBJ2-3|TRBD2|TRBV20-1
CSQALRGGSTDTQYF
TGCAGTCAAGCATTGCGCGGGGGGAGCACAGATACGCAGTATTTT
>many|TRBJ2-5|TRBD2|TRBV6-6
CASRPPLAGMRETQYF
TGTGCCAGCAGGCCACCGCTAGCGGGGATGCGAGAGACCCAGTACTTC
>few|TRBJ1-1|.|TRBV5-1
CASSFSGEGTEAFF
TGCGCCAGCAGCTTCTCTGGCGAGGGCACTGAAGCTTTCTTT
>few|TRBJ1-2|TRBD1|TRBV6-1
CASSAGQGANYGYTF
TGTGCCAGCAGCGCCGGACAGGGGGCTAACTATGGCTACACCTTC
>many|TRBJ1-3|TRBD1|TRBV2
CASSADRGSGNTIYF
TGTGCCAGCAGCGCTGACAGGGGATCCGGAAACACCATATATTTT
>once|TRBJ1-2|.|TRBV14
CASSQDREATNYGYTF
TGTGCCAGCAGCCAAGATCGGGAGGCAACTAACTATGGCTACACCTTC
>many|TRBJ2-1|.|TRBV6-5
CASSSVGFRRYNEQFF
TGTGCCAGCAGTTCCGTGGGGTTCAGAAGATACAATGAGCAGTTCTTC
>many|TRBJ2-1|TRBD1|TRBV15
CATSREGTGDVSYNEQFF
TGTGCCACCAGCAGAGAAGGTACAGGGGACGTGTCCTACAATGAGCAGTTCTTC
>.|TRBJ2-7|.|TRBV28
CASKGGFSSYEQYF
TGTGCCAGCAAGGGCGGGTTCAGCTCCTACGAGCAGTACTTC
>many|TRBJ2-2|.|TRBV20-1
CSASPSSGTGELFF
TGCAGTGCTAGTCCCAGCTCTGGGACCGGGGAGCTGTTTTTT
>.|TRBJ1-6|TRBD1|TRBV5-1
CATSLGDSQNSPLHF
TGCGCCACCAGTCTTGGGGACAGTCAAAATTCACCCCTCCACTTT
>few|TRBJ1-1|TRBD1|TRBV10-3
CASHRGMNTEAFF
TGTGCCAGCCACAGGGGCATGAACACTGAAGCTTTCTTT
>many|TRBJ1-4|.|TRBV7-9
CASSFTGAAIQEKLFF
TGTGCCAGCAGTTTTACGGGGGCCGCTATCCAGGAAAAACTGTTTTTT
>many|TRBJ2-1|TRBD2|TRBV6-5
CASSHRTSGASPFF
TGTGCCAGCAGTCACAGGACTAGCGGGGCCTCCCCGTTCTTC
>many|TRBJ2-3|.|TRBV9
CASSGRGLLTSTDTQYF
TGTGCCAGCAGCGGGAGAGGTTTACTGACTAGCACAGATACGCAGTATTTT
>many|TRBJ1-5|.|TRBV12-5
CASWVAIQPQHF
TGTGCTAGTTGGGTGGCGATTCAGCCCCAGCATTTT
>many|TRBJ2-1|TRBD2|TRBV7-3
CASSLPPGLAKNGEQFF
TGTGCCAGCAGCTTACCGCCGGGACTAGCGAAAAACGGGGAGCAGTTCTTC
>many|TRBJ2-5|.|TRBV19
CASNDRQSEVQYF
TGTGCCAGTAATGACAGACAGTCTGAGGTCCAGTACTTC
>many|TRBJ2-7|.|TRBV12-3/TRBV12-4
CASSPVDSYEQYF
TGTGCCAGCAGTCCGGTGGACAGCTACGAGCAGTACTTC
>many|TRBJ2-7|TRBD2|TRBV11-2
CASRRGLAGSSYEQYF
TGTGCCAGCAGGAGGGGGCTAGCGGGGAGCTCCTACGAGCAGTACTTC
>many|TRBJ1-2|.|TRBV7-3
CASSLNPPGANYGYTF
TGTGCCAGCAGCTTAAATCCCCCGGGGGCGAACTATGGCTACACCTTC
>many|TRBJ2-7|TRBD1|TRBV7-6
CASSLDDPGTGGNYEQYF
TGTGCCAGCAGCTTGGATGACCCCGGGACAGGGGGCAACTACGAGCAGTACTTC
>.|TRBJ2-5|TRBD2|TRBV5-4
CASSPLRAGAQETQYF
TGTGCCAGCAGCCCTTTGAGAGCGGGGGCCCAAGAGACCCAGTACTTC
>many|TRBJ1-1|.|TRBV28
CASSRRTRETEAFF
TGTGCCAGCAGCCGAAGGACCAGGGAGACTGAAGCTTTCTTT
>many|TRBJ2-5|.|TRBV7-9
CASSQWGAPETQYF
TGTGCCAGCAGCCAGTGGGGGGCCCCAGAGACCCAGTACTTC
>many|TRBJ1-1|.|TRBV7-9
CAILQGRDTEAFF
TGTGCCATCCTACAGGGACGGGACACTGAAGCTTTCTTT